These T cell receptor beta chains were read from a single sample in a study of blood T cell repertoires in COVID-19. Here immunoSEQ multiplex PCR was the method, and the copy in TCRdb shows in-frame clones only, minus some. The sample has approximately 130,000 clones, over 75% seen once; the top ten hold approximately 8%. The sequenced sample was peripheral blood. The source of these receptors is a man in his fifties with acute or convalescent COVID-19. Both conserved end residues are part of each CDR3. A D gene is named only where the DNA matches it firmly. Size is omitted from some rows. Given values are once, few, many or a class for expanded clones.

v_call: TRBV10-1; clone_size: once; j_call: TRBJ2-3; cdr3_length: 14; d_call: NA; cdr3_aa: CASREGSGPDTQYF; cdr3_nt: TGCGCCAGCCGCGAAGGAAGCGGGCCAGATACGCAGTATTTT
v_call: TRBV6-2/TRBV6-3; clone_size: NA; j_call: TRBJ2-2; cdr3_length: 14; d_call: TRBD1; cdr3_aa: CASSFGTGTGELFF; cdr3_nt: TGTGCCAGCAGTTTTGGGACAGGCACCGGGGAGCTGTTTTTT
v_call: TRBV19; clone_size: NA; j_call: TRBJ2-3; cdr3_length: 14; d_call: TRBD2; cdr3_aa: CASSLAGGTDTQYF; cdr3_nt: TGTGCCAGTAGCCTAGCGGGAGGGACAGATACGCAGTATTTT
v_call: TRBV9; clone_size: NA; j_call: TRBJ1-3; cdr3_length: 18; d_call: TRBD1; cdr3_aa: CASSVASGQGANGNTIYF; cdr3_nt: TGTGCCAGCAGCGTAGCTTCGGGACAGGGGGCGAATGGAAACACCATATATTTT
v_call: TRBV10-3; clone_size: NA; j_call: TRBJ1-2; cdr3_length: 13; d_call: NA; cdr3_aa: CAISESTQGSYTF; cdr3_nt: TGTGCCATCAGTGAGTCGACCCAGGGGTCTTACACCTTC
v_call: TRBV19; clone_size: few; j_call: TRBJ1-5; cdr3_length: 15; d_call: NA; cdr3_aa: CASSMRTDSNQPQHF; cdr3_nt: TGTGCCAGTAGTATGAGGACAGATAGCAATCAGCCCCAGCATTTT
v_call: TRBV24-1; clone_size: once; j_call: TRBJ2-2; cdr3_length: 18; d_call: TRBD2; cdr3_aa: CATSDLTSGRRNTGELFF; cdr3_nt: TGTGCCACCAGTGATTTGACTAGCGGGAGGAGGAACACCGGGGAGCTGTTTTTT
v_call: TRBV7-9; clone_size: NA; j_call: TRBJ2-1; cdr3_length: 16; d_call: NA; cdr3_aa: CASSLAVGLLFNEQFF; cdr3_nt: TGTGCCAGCAGCTTAGCGGTCGGACTTCTCTTCAATGAGCAGTTCTTC
v_call: TRBV27; clone_size: NA; j_call: TRBJ2-7; cdr3_length: 16; d_call: TRBD1; cdr3_aa: CASGPLAGTGSYEQYF; cdr3_nt: TGTGCCAGCGGTCCTTTGGCCGGGACAGGGTCCTACGAGCAGTACTTC
v_call: TRBV3-1/TRBV3-2; clone_size: few; j_call: TRBJ1-2; cdr3_length: 11; d_call: NA; cdr3_aa: CASSLGGGYTF; cdr3_nt: TGTGCCAGCAGCTTGGGGGGTGGCTACACCTTC
v_call: TRBV7-9; clone_size: NA; j_call: TRBJ2-1; cdr3_length: 15; d_call: NA; cdr3_aa: CASSLGPASYNEQFF; cdr3_nt: TGTGCCAGCAGCTTAGGGCCTGCCTCCTACAATGAGCAGTTCTTC
v_call: TRBV27; clone_size: NA; j_call: TRBJ2-1; cdr3_length: 15; d_call: TRBD2; cdr3_aa: CASSSGLAANNEQFF; cdr3_nt: TGTGCCAGCAGTTCGGGACTAGCGGCGAACAATGAGCAGTTCTTC
v_call: TRBV5-1; clone_size: NA; j_call: TRBJ2-3; cdr3_length: 15; d_call: TRBD2; cdr3_aa: CASSGGTSGRGTQYF; cdr3_nt: TGCGCCAGCAGCGGCGGGACTAGCGGGAGAGGTACGCAGTATTTT
v_call: TRBV12-5; clone_size: NA; j_call: TRBJ1-4; cdr3_length: 14; d_call: NA; cdr3_aa: CASGFDYKPYQLFF; cdr3_nt: TGTGCTAGTGGTTTCGACTATAAACCCTACCAACTGTTTTTT
v_call: TRBV9; clone_size: NA; j_call: TRBJ1-1; cdr3_length: 14; d_call: NA; cdr3_aa: CASSASTVNTEAFF; cdr3_nt: TGTGCCAGCAGCGCATCCACAGTGAACACTGAAGCTTTCTTT
v_call: TRBV29-1; clone_size: NA; j_call: TRBJ1-1; cdr3_length: 15; d_call: TRBD1; cdr3_aa: CSGAGGRVLNTEAFF; cdr3_nt: TGCAGCGGGGCAGGGGGTAGGGTATTGAACACTGAAGCTTTCTTT
v_call: TRBV4-2; clone_size: few; j_call: TRBJ2-7; cdr3_length: 18; d_call: TRBD2; cdr3_aa: CASSQDGTSGAASYEQYF; cdr3_nt: TGTGCCAGCAGCCAAGATGGAACTAGCGGGGCAGCGAGCTACGAGCAGTACTTC
v_call: TRBV5-1; clone_size: NA; j_call: TRBJ1-1; cdr3_length: 15; d_call: NA; cdr3_aa: CASSLDPRGSTEAFF; cdr3_nt: TGCGCCAGCAGCCTTGACCCGAGGGGGAGCACTGAAGCTTTCTTT
v_call: TRBV7-9; clone_size: NA; j_call: TRBJ1-4; cdr3_length: 15; d_call: NA; cdr3_aa: CASAPGDTTNEKLFF; cdr3_nt: TGTGCCAGCGCGCCGGGGGATACAACTAATGAAAAACTGTTTTTT
v_call: TRBV18; clone_size: NA; j_call: TRBJ1-5; cdr3_length: 16; d_call: TRBD1; cdr3_aa: CASSADRGLSNQPQHF; cdr3_nt: TGTGCCAGCTCAGCGGACAGGGGGCTTAGCAATCAGCCCCAGCATTTT
v_call: TRBV5-4; clone_size: NA; j_call: TRBJ1-5; cdr3_length: 18; d_call: NA; cdr3_aa: CASRMGHPPLRGNQPQHF; cdr3_nt: TGTGCCAGCAGGATGGGACACCCTCCCCTCAGGGGAAATCAGCCCCAGCATTTT
v_call: TRBV6-4; clone_size: NA; j_call: TRBJ2-3; cdr3_length: 15; d_call: TRBD2; cdr3_aa: CASRLQGTSADTQYF; cdr3_nt: TGTGCCAGCAGACTACAGGGGACTAGCGCAGATACGCAGTATTTT
v_call: TRBV29-1; clone_size: NA; j_call: TRBJ2-5; cdr3_length: 12; d_call: NA; cdr3_aa: CSVDPGGETQYF; cdr3_nt: TGCAGCGTTGATCCAGGGGGGGAGACCCAGTACTTC
v_call: TRBV28; clone_size: NA; j_call: TRBJ1-2; cdr3_length: 13; d_call: TRBD1; cdr3_aa: CASRDRGGYGYTF; cdr3_nt: TGTGCCAGCCGTGACAGGGGAGGCTATGGCTACACCTTC
v_call: TRBV6-2/TRBV6-3; clone_size: few; j_call: TRBJ2-7; cdr3_length: 17; d_call: TRBD2; cdr3_aa: CASSYGGGRISSYEQYF; cdr3_nt: TGTGCCAGCAGTTACGGGGGGGGACGGATAAGCTCCTACGAGCAGTACTTC
v_call: TRBV12-5; clone_size: NA; j_call: TRBJ2-3; cdr3_length: 12; d_call: NA; cdr3_aa: CASGQISDTQYF; cdr3_nt: TGTGCTAGTGGTCAGATTTCAGATACGCAGTATTTT
v_call: TRBV6-2/TRBV6-3; clone_size: NA; j_call: TRBJ2-1; cdr3_length: 20; d_call: TRBD2; cdr3_aa: CASSYPSLGLAGNFYNEQFF; cdr3_nt: TGTGCCAGCAGTTACCCTTCTTTGGGACTAGCGGGAAACTTCTACAATGAGCAGTTCTTC
v_call: TRBV2; clone_size: NA; j_call: TRBJ2-7; cdr3_length: 13; d_call: TRBD2; cdr3_aa: CASVAGGNYEQYF; cdr3_nt: TGTGCCAGTGTAGCGGGAGGGAACTACGAGCAGTACTTC
v_call: TRBV10-2; clone_size: NA; j_call: TRBJ2-2; cdr3_length: 17; d_call: NA; cdr3_aa: CASSEPFDTPNTGELFF; cdr3_nt: TGCGCCAGCAGTGAGCCCTTCGACACACCGAACACCGGGGAGCTGTTTTTT
v_call: TRBV5-1; clone_size: NA; j_call: TRBJ1-2; cdr3_length: 17; d_call: TRBD1; cdr3_aa: CASSRPGTGGAVGGYTF; cdr3_nt: TGCGCCAGCAGCCGTCCCGGGACAGGGGGCGCAGTCGGTGGCTACACCTTC
v_call: TRBV19; clone_size: NA; j_call: TRBJ2-1; cdr3_length: 15; d_call: TRBD2; cdr3_aa: CASSRGTSGINEQFF; cdr3_nt: TGTGCCAGTAGTAGGGGGACTAGCGGGATAAATGAGCAGTTCTTC
v_call: TRBV19; clone_size: NA; j_call: TRBJ1-6; cdr3_length: 15; d_call: TRBD1; cdr3_aa: CASTWGQVDYSPLHF; cdr3_nt: TGTGCCAGTACCTGGGGACAGGTCGACTATTCACCCCTCCACTTT
v_call: TRBV9; clone_size: once; j_call: TRBJ2-2; cdr3_length: 15; d_call: TRBD2; cdr3_aa: CASSVSGRNTGELFF; cdr3_nt: TGTGCCAGCAGCGTTAGCGGGAGGAACACCGGGGAGCTGTTTTTT
v_call: TRBV11-2; clone_size: NA; j_call: TRBJ1-4; cdr3_length: 16; d_call: NA; cdr3_aa: CASSAVGEARGEKLFF; cdr3_nt: TGTGCCAGCAGCGCGGTGGGAGAGGCTCGGGGTGAAAAACTGTTTTTT
v_call: TRBV25-1; clone_size: NA; j_call: TRBJ2-3; cdr3_length: 15; d_call: TRBD2; cdr3_aa: CASSELAGETDTQYF; cdr3_nt: TGTGCCAGCAGTGAGTTAGCGGGAGAGACAGATACGCAGTATTTT
v_call: TRBV19; clone_size: NA; j_call: TRBJ2-7; cdr3_length: 14; d_call: NA; cdr3_aa: CASSIDGRTYEQYF; cdr3_nt: TGTGCCAGTAGTATAGACGGCAGGACCTACGAGCAGTACTTC
v_call: TRBV6-1; clone_size: NA; j_call: TRBJ1-1; cdr3_length: 11; d_call: NA; cdr3_aa: CASSEFFEAFF; cdr3_nt: TGTGCCAGCAGTGAATTCTTTGAAGCTTTCTTT
v_call: TRBV5-1; clone_size: NA; j_call: TRBJ2-7; cdr3_length: 16; d_call: TRBD1; cdr3_aa: CASSSGDRGHSYEQYF; cdr3_nt: TGCGCCAGCAGCTCGGGGGACAGGGGGCATTCCTACGAGCAGTACTTC
v_call: TRBV6-5; clone_size: NA; j_call: TRBJ2-7; cdr3_length: 12; d_call: NA; cdr3_aa: CASSSLPYEQYF; cdr3_nt: TGTGCCAGCAGTTCACTCCCTTACGAGCAGTACTTC
v_call: TRBV24-1; clone_size: NA; j_call: TRBJ2-2; cdr3_length: 14; d_call: NA; cdr3_aa: CATSDPTGPGELFF; cdr3_nt: TGTGCCACCAGTGATCCCACAGGACCCGGGGAGCTGTTTTTT
v_call: TRBV3-1/TRBV3-2; clone_size: NA; j_call: TRBJ1-1; cdr3_length: 13; d_call: NA; cdr3_aa: CASSQRANTEAFF; cdr3_nt: TGTGCCAGCAGCCAACGAGCGAACACTGAAGCTTTCTTT
v_call: TRBV10-2; clone_size: NA; j_call: TRBJ2-1; cdr3_length: 17; d_call: TRBD2; cdr3_aa: CASRKTSGDPWGGEQFF; cdr3_nt: TGCGCCAGCAGGAAGACTAGCGGCGATCCCTGGGGAGGTGAGCAGTTCTTC
v_call: TRBV5-1; clone_size: few; j_call: TRBJ1-4; cdr3_length: 13; d_call: NA; cdr3_aa: CASSQTATGKLFF; cdr3_nt: TGCGCCAGCAGCCAAACGGCGACAGGAAAACTGTTTTTT
v_call: TRBV27; clone_size: NA; j_call: TRBJ2-7; cdr3_length: 15; d_call: TRBD2; cdr3_aa: CASSLYTSGIGEQYF; cdr3_nt: TGTGCCAGCAGTTTATATACTAGCGGGATCGGTGAGCAGTACTTC
v_call: TRBV6-1; clone_size: NA; j_call: TRBJ1-2; cdr3_length: 11; d_call: NA; cdr3_aa: CASSDSYGYTF; cdr3_nt: TGTGCCAGCAGTGACAGCTATGGCTACACCTTC
v_call: TRBV7-9; clone_size: NA; j_call: TRBJ2-2; cdr3_length: 15; d_call: NA; cdr3_aa: CASTQDRWGRRELFF; cdr3_nt: TGTGCCAGCACCCAAGATCGTTGGGGCAGGAGGGAGCTGTTTTTT
v_call: TRBV7-8; clone_size: NA; j_call: TRBJ1-1; cdr3_length: 14; d_call: NA; cdr3_aa: CASSYSPGNTEAFF; cdr3_nt: TGTGCCAGCAGCTATTCTCCGGGGAACACTGAAGCTTTCTTT
v_call: TRBV11-2; clone_size: NA; j_call: TRBJ2-1; cdr3_length: 14; d_call: TRBD1; cdr3_aa: CASSRTGIGNEQFF; cdr3_nt: TGTGCCAGCAGCAGGACAGGGATAGGCAATGAGCAGTTCTTC
v_call: TRBV2; clone_size: NA; j_call: TRBJ2-1; cdr3_length: 15; d_call: TRBD2; cdr3_aa: CASSLLAGGPNEQFF; cdr3_nt: TGTGCCAGCAGCTTACTAGCGGGAGGGCCCAATGAGCAGTTCTTC
v_call: TRBV2; clone_size: NA; j_call: TRBJ2-4; cdr3_length: 16; d_call: NA; cdr3_aa: CASSEIHVWPKNIQYF; cdr3_nt: TGTGCCAGCAGTGAGATCCATGTGTGGCCCAAAAACATTCAGTACTTC
v_call: TRBV11-3; clone_size: NA; j_call: TRBJ1-2; cdr3_length: 15; d_call: TRBD1; cdr3_aa: CASSGRTGGTGGYTF; cdr3_nt: TGTGCCAGCAGCGGCAGGACAGGGGGAACGGGTGGCTACACCTTC
v_call: TRBV11-3; clone_size: NA; j_call: TRBJ2-1; cdr3_length: 16; d_call: TRBD2; cdr3_aa: CASSLDRGLGYNEQFF; cdr3_nt: TGTGCCAGCAGCTTAGATCGCGGACTAGGTTACAATGAGCAGTTCTTC
v_call: TRBV12-3/TRBV12-4; clone_size: NA; j_call: TRBJ2-1; cdr3_length: 11; d_call: NA; cdr3_aa: CASSTVHEQFF; cdr3_nt: TGTGCCAGCAGCACAGTCCATGAGCAGTTCTTC
v_call: TRBV11-3; clone_size: NA; j_call: TRBJ2-2; cdr3_length: 15; d_call: NA; cdr3_aa: CASSLGVSVSGELFF; cdr3_nt: TGTGCCAGCAGCTTAGGGGTTAGCGTCTCCGGGGAGCTGTTTTTT
v_call: TRBV11-3; clone_size: NA; j_call: TRBJ1-1; cdr3_length: 16; d_call: NA; cdr3_aa: CASSPRTTDMNTEAFF; cdr3_nt: TGTGCCAGCAGCCCGCGGACAACTGATATGAACACTGAAGCTTTCTTT
v_call: TRBV11-2; clone_size: NA; j_call: TRBJ2-2; cdr3_length: 15; d_call: TRBD1; cdr3_aa: CASIRDRGSTGELFF; cdr3_nt: TGTGCCAGCATCAGAGACAGGGGGAGCACCGGGGAGCTGTTTTTT